This TCR beta chain came from a study of T-cell reconstitution after alpha-beta-depleted transplantation in children. Preparation of the TCRbeta library was carried out with unique molecular identifiers. TCRdb re-called the PCR reads with MiXCR, one entry per CDR3 protein. The table shows roughly 120,000 distinct CDR3 sequences, with 9% to 12% occurring only once. This sample comprised PBMCs from the stem cell graft donor, obtained from the stem cell graft. The TCR sequence derives from a human donor who donated a stem cell graft to a child with acute lymphoblastic leukemia.

The CDR3 loop is CASSRRAEAFF. The CDR3 coding sequence is TGTGCCAGCAGCCGGAGGGCAGAAGCTTTCTTT. This chain joins TRBV5-6 and TRBJ1-1; no clear D. The CDR3 covers 11 residues. CDR1 and CDR2 from the germline V gene are SGHDT and YYEEEE. Trimming pared 4 bases from V and 8 bases from J, leaving 9 bases between.